This T cell receptor beta chain was observed in a study of cytomegalovirus exposure and HLA in healthy donors. Study outcomes and limitations: It was about 180 TCR beta chains that were listed as cytomegalovirus-associated. Using a false discovery rate of 0.05, a later analysis showed that 16,000 or so TCR beta sequences were associated with HLA alleles. Earlier analysis looked at TCR beta V segments, and most were productive about 90% or about 30% of the time. In vitro assays verified that three CMV-associated chains recognized CMV antigens specifically.

Trimming at V came to 5 bases and at J to 0 bases, leaving 7 bases not matched to a gene. This CDR3 has 16 amino acids. Germline CDR1 LNHDA, CDR2 SQIVND (reference sequence). The PCR was carried out with 60 Vbeta primers and 13 Jbeta primers. Libraries were prepared by immunoSEQ multiplex PCR; TCRdb keeps only in-frame clonotypes and omits some of them. The sample includes over 130,000 clones, around 80% seen only once; the top ten take approximately 1.8%. Points on this clone: The target antigen is unknown.

The material sequenced was PBMCs. The receptor comes from a man aged 40-49 years in good health and CMV-seronegative. The chain couples TRBV19 to TRBJ2-7; TRBD2 aligns across 10 bases. The CDR3 spells CASSLVAGGHSYEQYF. CDR3 bases: TGTGCCAGTAGTTTGGTAGCGGGGGGCCACTCCTACGAGCAGTACTTC.